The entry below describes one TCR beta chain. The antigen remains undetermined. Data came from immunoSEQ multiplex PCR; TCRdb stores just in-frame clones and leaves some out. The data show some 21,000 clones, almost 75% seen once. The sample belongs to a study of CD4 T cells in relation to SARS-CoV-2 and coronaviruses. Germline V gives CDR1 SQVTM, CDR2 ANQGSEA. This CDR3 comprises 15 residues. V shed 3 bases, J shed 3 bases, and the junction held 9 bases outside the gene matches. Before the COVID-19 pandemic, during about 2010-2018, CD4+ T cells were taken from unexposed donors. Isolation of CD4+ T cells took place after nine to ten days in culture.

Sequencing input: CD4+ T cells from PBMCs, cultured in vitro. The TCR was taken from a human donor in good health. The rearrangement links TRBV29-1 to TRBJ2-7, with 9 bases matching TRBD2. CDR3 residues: CSVEGLAGVHYEQYF. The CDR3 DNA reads TGCAGCGTTGAGGGGTTAGCGGGAGTTCACTACGAGCAGTACTTC.